The text below deals with one T cell receptor beta chain. Being one base from a much bigger clone, this may be a read error. TCR cDNA was synthesized by 5'RACE template switching, which introduced a universal primer site and unique molecular identifiers. cDNA synthesis was primed from both the TCR alpha and TCR beta constant segments. Library amplification involved two PCR steps, and the second step added sample barcodes and sequencing adapters. Libraries were sequenced on Illumina HiSeq 2500 (2x100 bp) or NovaSeq (2x150 bp). In the original analysis: Demultiplexing of reads and collapsing into UMI consensus sequences were performed with MIGEC, and V(D)J alignment was carried out with MiXCR. Using edgeR on replicate PBMC samples, clonotypes were called vaccine-responding if FDR was below 0.01 and the log2 fold change was above 5 up to day 15. CD4 or CD8 identity was assigned to each bulk clonotype according to whether the clonotype was present at higher abundance in the sequenced CD4 repertoire or the sequenced CD8 repertoire. To estimate how each clone was distributed across memory phenotypes, clonotype frequencies in memory subsets were weighted by FACS-sorted cell numbers. TCRdb passed the public sequencing reads through fastp at Q25 and MiXCR, retaining productive beta sequences. A single entry per CDR3 protein holds the most common genes and DNA from its merged rows. The V and J calls come from TCRdb's annotation, not from the publication. Here the sample has over 25,000 distinct CDR3 sequences; more than 9% occur a single time. The top ten hold roughly 12% of the sample.

The sample comes from a study of T cells after yellow fever vaccination (dated by TCRdb to about 2019). Looking at the study overall: Memory subsets (EM, EMRA, CM and Tscm) were sorted on a BD FACS Aria III using CD3, CD45RA, CCR7 and CD95 staining. Sorting of memory subsets took place on days 0, 15 and 45 and at 18 months after primary vaccination, as well as on days 0, 15 and 45 after the 30-year booster. The SMART-Seq v4 Ultra Low Input RNA kit was used to prepare libraries from fractions with low cell numbers. Bulk PBMC replicates and cell subsets were isolated from blood drawn at multiple timepoints before and after both primary and secondary immunization. To follow T-cell clones before and after both primary and booster YFV17D yellow fever vaccination, bulk TCR alpha and beta repertoires underwent longitudinal sequencing. Two healthy male donors made up the cohort, one aged 18 to 30 years and the other aged 30 to 40 years. Findings and caveats that apply to the study as a whole: Compared with the primary T-cell response, the secondary T-cell response was faster but weaker, reaching its peak on day 5 rather than on day 15. On day 0, almost all vaccine-responding clonotypes were below detection in the sorted memory subsets. A small share of clonotypes occurred in both CD4 and CD8 compartments, likely arising from convergent recombination. Computational filtering was needed because FACS-sorted repertoires could contain abundant contaminating clonotypes from the bulk population. After the booster, most clones that had expanded after primary vaccination were detected again (about 97% of CD4 and more than 80% of CD8), suggesting broad maintenance of memory. Only two donors were included in the study, so the extent to which the findings can be generalized is limited.

Read against the paper, the sample's treatment or condition label means: live attenuated yellow fever vaccine strain. PBMCs were isolated from peripheral blood using a standard Ficoll-Paque protocol. RNA from sorted memory subsets was extracted with the RNeasy Micro Kit. Counted from cysteine to phenylalanine, this CDR3 has 11 amino acids. Only the CDR3 DNA stays, 33 bases, in frame from base 1. V lost 7 bases and J lost 5 bases; the stretch between them is 11 bases long. CDR1 and CDR2, looked up from the germline V gene, are SQVTM and ANQGSEA. The sample in question was PBMCs, either bulk or a sorted T-cell subset (CD4+, CD8+, memory, or dextramer-sorted; not recorded which), obtained about 2 weeks after the first yellow fever vaccination. The rearrangement combines TRBV29-1 with TRBJ1-2; the D gene lacks a confident call. The sequence derives from a man aged 18 to 29 who received the YFV17D yellow fever vaccine. The nucleotide sequence reads TGCAGCGCCTCCCGAGGGTATGGCTACACCTTC. Its protein reads: CSASRGYGYTF.